This T cell receptor beta chain was obtained from a study of identical twins. Study findings and constraints: In cord blood, abundant beta clonotypes had fewer insertions; memory showed no trend.

V was clipped by 2 bases and J by 0 bases, with 20 bases between them. The CDR3 runs 19 residues. The germline CDR1 and CDR2 sequences are GTSNPN and SVGIG (reference sequence). A universal primer site was incorporated via template switching, and the cDNA contained unique molecular identifiers. TCRdb processed the 5' RACE reads anew with MiXCR; each CDR3 protein has one entry. In the table there are about 220,000 distinct CDR3 sequences, around 6.8% of which are singletons. This clonotype turned up a few times. Its specificity is not known. The sample was also linked to a second study, of yellow fever vaccine responses in identical twins. That work contributes: Twins reportedly showed a vaccine T cell response that seemed partly convergent and partly personalized.

The gene calls are TRBV30 and TRBJ2-6; D is possibly TRBD2 (6 bases). The sequence came from a woman in her late teens or twenties in good health. The sample was memory (CD45RO+) T cells sorted from blood. Written as DNA, the CDR3 is TGTGCCTGGAGTCCGACCGAAGCGGGTTCAAGCTCTGGGGCCAACGTCCTGACTTTC. This sequence encodes CAWSPTEAGSSSGANVLTF.